This T cell receptor beta chain comes out of a study of lymphopenia after photon versus proton radiotherapy. The length of the CDR3 is 18 residues. J was trimmed by 6 bases and V by 1 base; bases with no gene match: 10. Germline loops: CDR1 LNHDA, CDR2 SQIVND (reference sequence). Details on this clone: The antigen is not known.

Assay: immunoSEQ multiplex PCR; the TCRdb copy retains only in-frame clones and omits some. This table has some 25,000 clones, 70% to 85% appearing once. General study points: Authors raise, but do not show, better survival with proton therapy. After the lymphocyte nadir, photon-treated repertoires showed oligoclonal expansion, especially of CD8+ Temra cells.

This clonotype was obtained from a woman in her 70s with pancreatic cancer. The source material was peripheral blood, sampled from a patient treated with proton-based radiotherapy. The chain couples TRBV19 to TRBJ2-2; 11 nucleotides line up with TRBD2. The CDR3 is CASSIGLAGGNAAGELFF. For the CDR3, the DNA is TGTGCCAGTAGTATAGGATTAGCGGGAGGGAACGCGGCCGGGGAGCTGTTTTTT.